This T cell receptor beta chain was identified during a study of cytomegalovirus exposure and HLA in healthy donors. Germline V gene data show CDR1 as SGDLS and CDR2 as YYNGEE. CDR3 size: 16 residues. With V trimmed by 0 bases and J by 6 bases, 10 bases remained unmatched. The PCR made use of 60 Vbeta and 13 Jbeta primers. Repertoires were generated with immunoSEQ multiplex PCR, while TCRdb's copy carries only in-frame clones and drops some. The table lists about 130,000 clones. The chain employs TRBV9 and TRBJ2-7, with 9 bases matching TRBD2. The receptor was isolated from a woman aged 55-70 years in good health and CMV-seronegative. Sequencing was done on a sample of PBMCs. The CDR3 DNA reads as TGTGCCAGCAGCGTAGGTGGAGGTCTAGCGGGGCTCGAGCAGTACTTC. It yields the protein CASSVGGGLAGLEQYF.